These 27 T cell receptor beta chains share one sample of origin, sequenced in a study of T-cell memory formation after mild COVID-19. TCRdb fed the 5' RACE reads into MiXCR, producing one record per CDR3 protein. The sample contains about 47,000 distinct CDR3 sequences, roughly 9% of which appear only once. Sequenced material: PBMCs or a T cell subset sorted from them (not recorded which). These TCRs come from an adult woman who had mild COVID-19 (a few samples of this study predate the infection). Cell type and time point are not known.

The table lists this clonotype with many counts. This rearrangement joins TRBV7-3 to TRBJ2-3, with 12 bases aligning to TRBD2. CDR3 length equals 16 residues. Per germline, CDR1 SGHTA and CDR2 FQGTGA. V lost 5 bases, J lost 2 bases, and 5 bases stayed unmatched. CDR3 sequence reads: CASSTTSGGTTDTQYF. For the CDR3, the DNA is TGTGCCAGCAGCACCACTAGCGGGGGGACCACAGATACGCAGTATTTT.

This clonotype was seen repeatedly, ten times or more. The CDR3 spells CASSDSRRGGNEQFF. The CDR3 DNA is TGTGCCAGCAGTGACTCTAGGAGGGGAGGGAATGAGCAGTTCTTC. V is TRBV6-4 and J is TRBJ2-1; 7 nucleotides align to TRBD2. The CDR3 is 15 amino acids. V shed 0 bases, J shed 7 bases, and the junction held 6 bases outside the gene matches. Looked up from germline, CDR1 is MRHNA and CDR2 is SNTAGT.

This clonotype came up a few times. The V gene is TRBV5-1, the J gene TRBJ2-2; tentative D call: TRBD1 (6 bases). The V end was cut by 2 bases, the J end by 4 bases, with 12 bases between. The CDR3 runs to 15 residues. Germline V gives CDR1 SGHRS, CDR2 YFSETQ. The CDR3 nucleotides are TGCGCCAGCAGCTTAGCCAGGGGCGGCACCGGGGAGCTGTTTTTT. Its translation: CASSLARGGTGELFF.

CDR3 DNA: TGTGCCAGCAGTAACCATGGACAGGGGGCCCGCTATAGCAATCAGCCCCAGCATTTT. This codes for CASSNHGQGARYSNQPQHF. This chain uses TRBV6-5 with TRBJ1-5, with TRBD1 matching 11 bases. Germline trimming cut 5 bases from V and 0 bases from J; bases unmatched to any gene: 12. This CDR3 spans 19 amino acids. The germline V gene encodes CDR1 MNHEY and CDR2 SVGAGI.

This chain links TRBV9 with TRBJ1-5; D is perhaps TRBD1 (5 bases). This CDR3 region has 15 residues. The germline V gene encodes CDR1 SGDLS and CDR2 YYNGEE. V lost 0 bases, J lost 2 bases, and 9 bases lay in between. The CDR3 DNA reads TGTGCCAGCAGCGTAGAGGGGTCGGGCAATCAGCCCCAGCATTTT. It specifies CASSVEGSGNQPQHF.

This clonotype has more than one count but fewer than ten. The gene calls are TRBV11-2 and TRBJ2-3, with 8 bases lining up with TRBD2. The V gene end was trimmed by 3 bases and the J gene end by 1 base; junction bases not matched to a gene: 3. CDR1 is SGHAT and CDR2 is FQNNGV in the germline V gene. The CDR3 is 15 amino acids. The CDR3 protein is CASSFRGGRTDTQYF. The CDR3 DNA reads TGTGCCAGCAGCTTCCGGGGGGGTCGCACAGATACGCAGTATTTT.

This clonotype has more than one count but fewer than ten. This chain joins TRBV11-2 and TRBJ2-2, with 8 bases aligning to TRBD2. V lost 4 bases to trimming and J lost 2 bases; unmatched junction nucleotides: 6. Germline V CDR1 and CDR2: SGHAT, FQNNGV. This CDR3 is built from 16 residues. The CDR3 reads CASSSRTSLNTGELFF. The CDR3 nucleotides are TGTGCCAGCAGCTCCAGGACTAGCTTAAACACCGGGGAGCTGTTTTTT.

This clonotype was seen at least ten times. The genes are TRBV24-1 and TRBJ2-1; D is ambiguous. Germline loops: CDR1 KGHDR, CDR2 SFDVKD. The CDR3 totals 14 residues. V lost 1 base to trimming and J lost 6 bases, with 9 bases between them. CDR3 amino acids: CATSDFSPTNEQFF. The DNA for the CDR3 is TGTGCCACCAGTGATTTCTCGCCAACCAATGAGCAGTTCTTC.

This clonotype was observed a handful of times. This chain's CDR3 is CASSGITFTDTQYF. The CDR3 nucleotides are TGTGCCAGCAGCGGGATTACGTTCACAGATACGCAGTATTTT. The chain links TRBV6-1 to TRBJ2-3, with a tentative D call TRBD2 (5 bases). The CDR3 length is 14 residues. Germline CDR1 MNHNS, CDR2 SASEGT. The V and J ends lost 6 bases and 2 bases respectively, with 12 bases between them.

The chain uses TRBV5-1 and TRBJ1-1, with TRBD1 identical over 7 bases. With 0 bases clipped from V and 1 base from J, the junction kept 6 bases outside the gene matches. This CDR3 has 16 residues. CDR1 and CDR2 from the germline V gene are SGHRS and YFSETQ. CDR3 loop: CASSLAKTGTNTEAFF. The CDR3 nucleotides read TGCGCCAGCAGCTTGGCAAAGACAGGGACGAACACTGAAGCTTTCTTT.

This clonotype was detected a few times. V is TRBV30 and J is TRBJ2-2, with a tentative D call TRBD2 (6 bases). CDR1 and CDR2 (germline): GTSNPN, SVGIG (reference sequence). CDR3 length: 14 residues. Deletions cut 3 bases from V and 1 base from J, with 9 bases between. The CDR3 sequence is CAWSAGGNTGELFF. For the CDR3, the DNA is TGTGCCTGGAGCGCCGGGGGGAACACCGGGGAGCTGTTTTTT.

The chain recombines TRBV12-3 or TRBV12-4 with TRBJ1-1, with 7 bases aligning to TRBD1. J gave up 8 bases and V 1 base, and 1 base lay outside the gene matches. The CDR3 has 12 amino acids. CDR3 DNA: TGTGCCAGCAGTTTAGGGGGACAGGAAGCTTTCTTT. It specifies CASSLGGQEAFF.

This clonotype has ten or more counts. The CDR3 DNA reads TGTGCCTGGAGTGGGGGATACTACGAGCAGTACTTC. This gives the protein CAWSGGYYEQYF. The V call is TRBV30, the J call TRBJ2-7; D gene ambiguous. In germline, CDR1 is GTSNPN, CDR2 SVGIG (reference sequence). The CDR3 has 12 amino acids. The V and J ends lost 1 base and 3 bases respectively, with 7 bases between them.

The chain couples TRBV20-1 to TRBJ2-2; 7 bases match TRBD2. CDR1 DFQATT and CDR2 SNEGSKA come from the germline V gene (reference sequence). Unmatched junction bases numbered 6, after V lost 2 bases and J lost 3 bases. The CDR3 is 15 amino acids. The CDR3 sequence is CSARRGGGDTGELFF. CDR3 bases: TGCAGTGCTAGAAGGGGCGGGGGAGACACCGGGGAGCTGTTTTTT.

The V and J genes are TRBV11-1 and TRBJ2-2; 11 bases match TRBD2. The CDR3 contains 16 residues. Trimming took 8 bases from V and 1 from J; bases not matched to a gene: 6. The V gene's germline CDR1 is SGHAT and CDR2 FQDESV (reference sequence). The CDR3 sequence: CASGRGTSGNTGELFF. The CDR3 DNA sequence: TGTGCCAGCGGGAGAGGGACTAGCGGGAACACCGGGGAGCTGTTTTTT.

This clonotype turned up a few times. V usage is TRBV7-9 and J usage is TRBJ2-1, with D perhaps matching TRBD1 (7 bases). Trimming cost V 6 bases and J 12 bases, with 27 bases left between them. The CDR3 loop spans 16 amino acids. Germline loops: CDR1 SEHNR, CDR2 FQNEAQ (reference sequence). CDR3 sequence (DNA): TGTGCCAGCAGTCCCCACTCAGGGGGGCGGGGATGGCGGCAGTTCTTC. Amino acid sequence: CASSPHSGGRGWRQFF. The full variable domain, in which reference TRBV7-9 and TRBJ2-1 provide the parts outside the CDR3, is DTGVSQNPRHKITKRGQNVTFRCDPISEHNRLYWYRQTLGQGPEFLTYFQNEAQLEKSRLLSDRFSAERPKGSFSTLEIQRTEQGDSAMYLCASSPHSGGRGWRQFFGPGTRLTVL.

The rearrangement joins TRBV2 to TRBJ1-4, with D tentatively TRBD1 (5 bases). V was trimmed by 7 bases and J by 0 bases, leaving 24 bases between them. Germline V gene sequence: CDR1 SNHLY, CDR2 FYNNEI. CDR3 length equals 19 residues. CDR3 residues: CASKLRWAGGGATNEKLFF. The CDR3 nucleotides are TGTGCCAGCAAACTCCGTTGGGCAGGTGGAGGGGCAACTAATGAAAAACTGTTTTTT.

This clonotype was detected ten times or more. V gene TRBV7-2 combines with J gene TRBJ2-7; D is possibly TRBD1 (7 bases). The CDR3 sequence is 14 residues long. Germline assignment: CDR1 SGHTA and CDR2 FQGNSA. V dropped 5 bases and J dropped 0 bases, with 11 bases sitting between them. CDR3 loop: CASSAGQLSYEQYF. The DNA of the CDR3 is TGTGCCAGCAGCGCGGGACAGCTCTCCTACGAGCAGTACTTC.

This clonotype was observed a handful of times. The chain joins TRBV29-1 to TRBJ1-2, with D uncertain. CDR3 length: 10 residues. V gave up 4 bases and J gave up 7 bases, with 7 bases separating them. In germline, CDR1 is SQVTM, CDR2 ANQGSEA. The CDR3 sequence is CSVVGAGYTF. The CDR3 DNA reads as TGCAGCGTTGTTGGTGCTGGCTACACCTTC.

This clonotype showed up many times. At one of its ends the junction is not consistent with the germline gene, which may arise from a read error. The chain employs TRBV7-7 and TRBJ2-5; 7 positions match TRBD2. The germline V gene has CDR1 SSHAT and CDR2 FNYEAQ (reference sequence). The CDR3 runs to 17 residues. The CDR3 loop reads CASSLVVAGAAQETQYF. The CDR3 DNA is TGTGCTAGCAGCTTAGTGGTTGCGGGAGCTGCCCAAGAGACCCAGTACTTC.

A few counts support this clonotype. The chain is built from TRBV2 and TRBJ2-1; no clear D gene. Trimming shortened V by 7 bases and J by 0 bases, and 10 bases separated the two germline ends. The CDR3 is 14 residues long. Per germline, CDR1 SNHLY and CDR2 FYNNEI. In DNA, the CDR3 is TGTGCCAGCATGCCGGGTCTCTCCTACAATGAGCAGTTCTTC. Amino acids: CASMPGLSYNEQFF.

The V gene is TRBV28, the J gene TRBJ2-2, with D tentatively TRBD1 or TRBD2 (5 bases each). Trimming took 10 bases from V and 0 from J, leaving 15 bases between them. Germline loops: CDR1 MDHEN, CDR2 SYDVKM. The CDR3 consists of 15 residues. The CDR3, as DNA: TGTGCCACCAACCCCGGGACCCCGAACACCGGGGAGCTGTTTTTT. It yields the protein CATNPGTPNTGELFF.

This clonotype was recorded at least ten times. The V call is TRBV24-1, the J call TRBJ1-2; the D is unclear. V dropped 5 bases and J dropped 6 bases, with 6 bases sitting between them. The CDR3 contains 11 residues. Germline loops: CDR1 KGHDR, CDR2 SFDVKD. The CDR3 loop is CATSGPDGYTF. CDR3 sequence (DNA): TGTGCCACCAGTGGTCCTGATGGCTACACCTTC.

This clonotype was seen ten or more times. V and J are TRBV3-1 and TRBJ2-7; perhaps TRBD1 as D (7 bases). V was cut by 4 bases and J by 6 bases, with 10 bases left in between. The CDR3 is made up of 12 amino acids. CDR1 is LGHDT, CDR2 YNNKEL, per germline (reference sequence). The CDR3 here is CASSPQGGEQYF. The CDR3 DNA follows: TGTGCCAGCAGCCCCCAGGGGGGCGAGCAGTACTTC.

This clonotype has just a few counts. The chain uses TRBV7-2 and TRBJ2-4; no reliable D call. CDR1 is SGHTA and CDR2 is FQGNSA in the germline V gene. Trimming stripped 5 bases from V and 13 bases from J, with 12 bases between. This CDR3 region has 11 residues. CDR3 loop: CASSTLGPQYF. CDR3 in DNA: TGTGCCAGCAGCACCTTAGGGCCCCAGTACTTC.

The chain is built from TRBV4-1 and TRBJ2-7, with D possibly matching TRBD2 (5 bases). Germline V gene lookup returns CDR1 MGHRA and CDR2 YSYEKL. With 4 bases removed from V and 2 bases from J, the gap between germline ends came to 15 bases. The CDR3 extends over 15 amino acids. CDR3: CASSLRPGVAYEQYF. In nucleotides, the CDR3 is TGCGCCAGCAGCCTCCGTCCCGGGGTCGCCTACGAGCAGTACTTC.

This clonotype was counted many times. This rearrangement joins TRBV28 to TRBJ2-7; perhaps TRBD2 as D (5 bases). The CDR3 extends over 11 amino acids. V gave up 2 bases and J gave up 7 bases, with 6 bases separating them. The germline V gene has CDR1 MDHEN and CDR2 SYDVKM. CDR3 residues: CASSLGEEQYF. The CDR3 coding sequence is TGTGCCAGCAGTTTAGGGGAGGAGCAGTACTTC.